This T cell receptor (beta chain) was profiled in a study of control samples from healthy donors and cancer patients. Germline CDR1 reads SGDLS; CDR2 reads YYNGEE. With 0 bases removed from V and 2 bases from J, the gap between germline ends came to 9 bases. This CDR3 spans 14 amino acids. The table came from immunoSEQ multiplex PCR; TCRdb's copy has only in-frame clones and leaves some out. The sample holds 55,000 to 80,000 clones, roughly 87% seen once. Sequenced sample: PBMCs. The clonotype comes from a man aged 55 to 70 with colorectal cancer. This chain uses TRBV9 with TRBJ2-7, with no clear D. The CDR3 is CASSVGGSPYEQYF. In nucleotides, the CDR3 is TGTGCCAGCAGCGTAGGCGGCAGTCCCTACGAGCAGTACTTC. The full variable domain, completed using reference TRBV9 and TRBJ2-7, is DSGVTQTPKHLITATGQRVTLRCSPRSGDLSVYWYQQSLDQGLQFLIQYYNGEERAKGNILERFSAQQFPDLHSELNLSSLELGDSALYFCASSVGGSPYEQYFGPGTRLTVT.